This TCR beta chain originates from a study of blood T cell repertoires in COVID-19. Looking at the study overall: There were acute and convalescent COVID-19 samples, and they came from the United States, Italy and Spain. Sample material is recorded as cDNA or gDNA derived from T cells, B-cell-depleted T cells, or PBMCs.

The CDR3 sequence is 14 residues long. Germline trimming cut 4 bases from V and 7 bases from J; bases unmatched to any gene: 13. Germline assignment: CDR1 GTSNPN and CDR2 SVGIG (reference sequence). This clone has at least ten counts. Study processing details: Amplifying reference gene primers gave estimates of nucleated cell counts. The repertoire was sequenced with immunoSEQ multiplex PCR; TCRdb's copy has only in-frame clones and lacks some. The V and J calls and clone size are taken from that table; D and trimming were inferred from the DNA. Among about 190,000 clones listed, 88% were seen once. The receptor was isolated from a man aged 30 to 45 with acute or convalescent COVID-19. The sequencing input was peripheral blood. This rearrangement joins TRBV30 to TRBJ2-7; TRBD2 aligns across 7 bases. This CDR3 is CAWTLGRPLWEQYF. CDR3 DNA: TGTGCCTGGACCCTCGGGAGGCCCCTTTGGGAGCAGTACTTC.